This record covers a single TCR beta chain. Antigen: not known. Measured with immunoSEQ multiplex PCR; TCRdb has only the in-frame clones, and not every one. The repertoire holds some 78,000 clones, with about 96% as singletons. This sample is drawn from a study of cytomegalovirus exposure and HLA in healthy donors. The wider study: The approximately 120 validation repertoires matched the roughly 650 first-cohort repertoires in platform, a later analysis reported. Whole-study results and caveats: A few of the chains that were CMV-associated were confirmed in vitro to be specific for CMV antigens. Within the approximately 130 validation repertoires, first-cohort TCR clusters tended to co-occur, according to a later analysis. Reported performance of the classifier showed diagnosis of cytomegalovirus status with high specificity and sensitivity.

The CDR3 loop spans 15 amino acids. V trimming: 7 bases; J trimming: 2 bases; junction bases outside the gene matches: 10. CDR1 is MGHRA and CDR2 is YSYEKL in the germline V gene. The source of this sequence is a man younger than 30 in good health and CMV-seropositive. Sequencing was done on a sample of PBMCs. The genes are TRBV4-1 and TRBJ1-1, with TRBD1 matching over 7 bases. The CDR3 DNA sequence: TGCGCCAGCAAGGAACTACAGGGGTCTAACACTGAAGCTTTCTTT. Its translation is CASKELQGSNTEAFF.